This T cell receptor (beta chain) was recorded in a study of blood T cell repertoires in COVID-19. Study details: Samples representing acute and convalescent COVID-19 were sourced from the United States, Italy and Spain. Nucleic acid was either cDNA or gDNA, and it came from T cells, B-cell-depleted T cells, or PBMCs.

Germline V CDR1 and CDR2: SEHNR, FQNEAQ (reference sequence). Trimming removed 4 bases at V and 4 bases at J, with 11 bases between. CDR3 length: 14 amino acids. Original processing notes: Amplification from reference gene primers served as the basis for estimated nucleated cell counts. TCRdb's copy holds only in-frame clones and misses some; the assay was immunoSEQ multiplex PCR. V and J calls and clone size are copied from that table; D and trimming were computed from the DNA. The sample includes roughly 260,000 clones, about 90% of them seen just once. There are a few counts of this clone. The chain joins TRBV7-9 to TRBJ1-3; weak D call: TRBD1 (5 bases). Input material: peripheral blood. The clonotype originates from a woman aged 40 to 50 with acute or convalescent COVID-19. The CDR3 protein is CASSSRVEGNTIYF. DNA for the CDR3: TGTGCCAGCAGCTCCAGGGTCGAAGGAAACACCATATATTTT.